Here is one T cell receptor (beta chain) with its context. Its antigen is undetermined. This entry belongs to a study of cytomegalovirus exposure and HLA in healthy donors. Broader study findings: Clonal expansion, a later analysis showed, was greater in HLA-associated TCR beta chains than in equally common others. For most subjects, TCR beta sequences were reported to predict HLA-A and HLA-B alleles with accuracy.

The PCR used 60 Vbeta and 13 Jbeta primers. Some clones are missing from TCRdb's copy, which holds only in-frame ones; the method was immunoSEQ multiplex PCR. The profile covers roughly 190,000 clones, with approximately 81% appearing a single time and 3.5% to 4% taken by the ten largest. The sample comprised PBMCs. This clonotype was obtained from a man aged 45-65 years in good health and CMV-seronegative.

CDR3 protein: CASSALTGNYGYTF. CDR3 in DNA: TGTGCCAGCAGCGCCCTGACAGGGAACTATGGCTACACCTTC. V gene TRBV9 combines with J gene TRBJ1-2; TRBD1 matches at 7 bases. Germline V CDR1 and CDR2: SGDLS, YYNGEE. Losses at the gene ends were 3 bases for V and 2 bases for J; bases not matched to a gene: 4. This CDR3 contains 14 residues.